These 25 T cell receptor beta chains were all obtained from the same sample, sequenced in a study of response to subunit inactivated influenza vaccine. TCRdb recomputed calls from the RT-PCR reads with MiXCR, one row per CDR3 protein. The repertoire holds more than 150,000 distinct CDR3 sequences, with roughly 10% as singletons. Here the sequenced sample was CD8+ T cells sorted from PBMCs, taken roughly 24 months after vaccination. Receptors originate from a man between 50 and 75 years old who received an inactivated influenza vaccine.

This clonotype has more than one count but fewer than ten. The V call is TRBV27, the J call TRBJ2-7; 7 nucleotides match TRBD1. With 8 bases clipped from V and 6 bases from J, the junction kept 10 bases outside the gene matches. The CDR3 contains 13 residues. Germline values: CDR1 MNHEY, CDR2 SMNVEV (reference sequence). The CDR3 sequence is CASGRDRVGEQYF. The CDR3 DNA is TGTGCCAGCGGCAGGGACAGAGTGGGCGAGCAGTACTTC.

The chain is built from TRBV5-6 and TRBJ2-5; D is undetermined. V gave up 0 bases and J gave up 3 bases, with 6 bases separating them. CDR3 size: 13 residues. CDR1 is SGHDT, CDR2 YYEEEE, per germline. CDR3 region: CASSLVGEETQYF. DNA of the CDR3: TGTGCCAGCAGCTTGGTCGGCGAAGAGACCCAGTACTTC. Complete variable domain (other parts from reference TRBV5-6 and TRBJ2-5): DAGVTQSPTHLIKTRGQQVTLRCSPKSGHDTVSWYQQALGQGPQFIFQYYEEEERQRGNFPDRFSGHQFPNYSSELNVNALLLGDSALYLCASSLVGEETQYFGPGTRLLVL.

The rearrangement links TRBV7-2 to TRBJ2-2, with 7 bases that match TRBD2. From germline, CDR1 is SGHTA and CDR2 FQGNSA. V trimming: 1 base; J trimming: 4 bases; junction bases outside the gene matches: 3. This CDR3 comprises 15 residues. In nucleotides, the CDR3 is TGTGCCAGCAGCTTAGTAGCGGGCCGCACCGGGGAGCTGTTTTTT. Its translation is CASSLVAGRTGELFF.

This clonotype was seen more than once but under ten times. V is TRBV5-6 and J is TRBJ2-3; 9 bases line up with TRBD1. The CDR3 runs to 16 residues. Trimming took 6 bases from V and 2 from J; bases not matched to a gene: 10. In germline, CDR1 is SGHDT, CDR2 YYEEEE. The CDR3 reads CASTPPGQGFTDTQYF. CDR3 in DNA: TGTGCCAGCACTCCTCCGGGACAGGGATTCACAGATACGCAGTATTTT.

In its sample, this clonotype was seen a few times. The chain has TRBV20-1 and TRBJ2-3; weak D call: TRBD1 (5 bases). This CDR3 comprises 15 residues. The germline V and J ends were trimmed by 1 base and 2 bases, with 13 bases remaining between them. CDR1 is DFQATT, CDR2 SNEGSKA, per germline (reference sequence). In DNA form, the CDR3 reads TGCAGTGCTAGAGGGGGCCAAATTTACACAGATACGCAGTATTTT. Its protein is CSARGGQIYTDTQYF.

Many counts were recorded for this clonotype. V gene TRBV4-2 combines with J gene TRBJ1-1; TRBD1 might be the D (5 bases). V was cut by 0 bases and J by 7 bases, with 15 bases left in between. From germline, CDR1 is LGHNA and CDR2 YNFKEQ. The CDR3 contains 15 residues. The CDR3 spells CASSQDAGGTGEAFF. CDR3 sequence (DNA): TGTGCCAGCAGCCAAGATGCGGGTGGGACGGGTGAAGCTTTCTTT.

The V and J genes are TRBV6-4 and TRBJ2-5, with a weak D call TRBD2 (5 bases). This CDR3 is 15 amino acids long. The germline gives CDR1 MRHNA, CDR2 SNTAGT. The ends were cut back, 2 bases at V and 1 base at J, with 11 bases in the middle. This CDR3 is CASSDPSGVQETQYF. In nucleotides, the CDR3 is TGTGCCAGCAGTGACCCAAGCGGAGTCCAAGAGACCCAGTACTTC.

This clonotype was observed a few times. The chain has TRBV27 and TRBJ2-1, with TRBD1 matching 8 bases. The junction had 8 bases not matched to a gene; V was cut back by 6 bases and J by 7 bases. This CDR3 contains 14 residues. Germline V CDR1 and CDR2: MNHEY, SMNVEV (reference sequence). DNA of the CDR3: TGTGCCAGCAGCCCGGACAGGGCTGATAATGAGCAGTTCTTC. The encoded protein is CASSPDRADNEQFF.

The CDR3 loop reads CASSLAAGMGYNEQFF. The CDR3 coding sequence is TGTGCCAGCAGTTTGGCAGCGGGGATGGGGTACAATGAGCAGTTCTTC. This chain uses TRBV28 with TRBJ2-1, with 7 bases aligning to TRBD2. The CDR3 covers 16 residues. J gave up 4 bases and V 3 bases, and 9 bases lay outside the gene matches. The germline CDR1 and CDR2 sequences are MDHEN and SYDVKM.

V usage is TRBV12-3 or TRBV12-4 and J usage is TRBJ2-5, with TRBD2 matching over 8 bases. Trimming took 8 bases from V and 2 from J; bases not matched to a gene: 10. This CDR3 is 15 amino acids long. Here the CDR3 DNA reads TGTGCCAGCTCCTCGGGGGCGGGGGGACAAGAGACCCAGTACTTC. This codes for CASSSGAGGQETQYF.

The sample holds many counts of this clonotype. This chain links TRBV7-2 with TRBJ2-7, with D uncertain. Germline assignment: CDR1 SGHTA and CDR2 FQGNSA. This CDR3 has 12 residues. Trimming pared 5 bases from V and 3 bases from J, leaving 8 bases between. CDR3 nucleotides: TGTGCCAGCAGCCAAGGGTTCTACGAGCAGTACTTC. Translated: CASSQGFYEQYF. The whole variable domain, remainder taken from reference TRBV7-2 and TRBJ2-7, is GAGVSQSPSNKVTEKGKDVELRCDPISGHTALYWYRQSLGQGLEFLIYFQGNSAPDKSGLPSDRFSAERTGGSVSTLTIQRTQQEDSAVYLCASSQGFYEQYFGPGTRLTVT.

Turning to this clonotype: A much larger clone differs by one base, so this may be a read error. CDR3 amino acids: CASSSGGTYEQYF. In DNA, the CDR3 is TGTGCCAGCAGTTCCGGGGGTACCTACGAGCAGTACTTC. This chain links TRBV6-2 or TRBV6-3 with TRBJ2-7; D is perhaps TRBD2 (6 bases). Trimming cost V 4 bases and J 2 bases, with 9 bases left between them. Germline V gene sequence: CDR1 MNHEY, CDR2 SVGEGT. The CDR3 length is 13 residues.

This clonotype was found once. DNA for the CDR3: TGTGCCAGCAGTCGGACGGGAGGACAGCCCCAGCATTTT. Protein product: CASSRTGGQPQHF. This chain links TRBV7-6 with TRBJ1-5, with D unresolved. V shed 6 bases and J shed 7 bases, with 13 bases lying between them. The CDR3 is made up of 13 amino acids. Germline loops: CDR1 SGHVS, CDR2 FNYEAQ.

This clonotype has a count of ten or more. The chain links TRBV6-5 to TRBJ2-1, with D possibly matching TRBD2 (6 bases). Germline V gene data show CDR1 as MNHEY and CDR2 as SVGAGI. V gave up 0 bases and J gave up 4 bases, with 19 bases separating them. The CDR3 totals 18 residues. The CDR3 DNA is TGTGCCAGCAGTTACTCCGGGCTGGGGGTAGCGGATTACAATGAGCAGTTCTTC. Protein product: CASSYSGLGVADYNEQFF.

V is TRBV5-1 and J is TRBJ2-3; D possibly corresponds to TRBD1 (5 bases). Germline-derived CDR1 and CDR2 are SGHRS and YFSETQ. Trimming removed 1 base from V and 5 bases from J, with 14 bases in between. The CDR3 runs 15 residues. The CDR3 DNA is TGCGCCAGCAGCTTGTACACACACAGGAAAGATACGCAGTATTTT. Translation gives CASSLYTHRKDTQYF.

Only a few counts were recorded for this clonotype. This chain connects TRBV12-3 or TRBV12-4 to TRBJ2-5; tentative D call: TRBD1 (5 bases). The CDR3 covers 14 residues. V was clipped by 1 base and J by 4 bases, with 10 bases between them. The chain's CDR3 is CASSLVGRVETQYF. In DNA form, the CDR3 reads TGTGCCAGCAGTTTAGTGGGCAGGGTAGAGACCCAGTACTTC.

Only a few counts were recorded for this clonotype. The chain is built from TRBV6-2 or TRBV6-3 and TRBJ2-5, with 11 bases that match TRBD2. V was pared by 2 bases and J by 4 bases, with 3 bases of the junction left unmatched. CDR3 length equals 15 residues. From germline, CDR1 is MNHEY and CDR2 SVGEGT. CDR3 DNA sequence: TGTGCCAGCAGTTACGATGGGACTAGCGGAGAGACCCAGTACTTC. Protein sequence: CASSYDGTSGETQYF.

The J gene is TRBJ2-5, the V gene TRBV28, with a tentative D call TRBD2 (5 bases). This CDR3 has 17 amino acids. Germline assignment: CDR1 MDHEN and CDR2 SYDVKM. The germline V and J ends were trimmed by 4 bases and 2 bases, with 20 bases remaining between them. CDR3 DNA: TGTGCCAGCAGTTCCCTAATAGCGTCAGTTAGACAAGAGACCCAGTACTTC. This encodes CASSSLIASVRQETQYF.

The chain combines TRBV10-2 with TRBJ2-7, with 9 positions matching TRBD1. Germline CDR1 is WSHSY and CDR2 is SAAADI. Germline trimming cut 5 bases from V and 5 bases from J; bases unmatched to any gene: 4. This CDR3 comprises 13 residues. CDR3 nucleotides: TGCGCCAGCAGTACAGGGGGCCTGGACGAGCAGTACTTC. Protein product: CASSTGGLDEQYF.

This clonotype was recorded a few times. This chain uses TRBV20-1 with TRBJ2-1, with D perhaps matching TRBD2 (6 bases). Per the germline V gene, CDR1 is DFQATT and CDR2 is SNEGSKA (reference sequence). The CDR3 runs to 15 residues. Trimming cost V 3 bases and J 1 base, with 13 bases left between them. Here the CDR3 reads CSASGVRESYNEQFF. The CDR3 coding sequence is TGCAGTGCTAGCGGGGTACGGGAGTCCTACAATGAGCAGTTCTTC.

The chain carries TRBV9 and TRBJ1-3; D is unclear. Trimming stripped 0 bases from V and 0 bases from J, with 7 bases between. Germline V CDR1 and CDR2: SGDLS, YYNGEE. The CDR3 has 15 amino acids. CDR3 coding DNA: TGTGCCAGCAGCGTAGGGAGTGCCTCTGGAAACACCATATATTTT. Its protein product is CASSVGSASGNTIYF. Complete variable domain (other parts from reference TRBV9 and TRBJ1-3): DSGVTQTPKHLITATGQRVTLRCSPRSGDLSVYWYQQSLDQGLQFLIQYYNGEERAKGNILERFSAQQFPDLHSELNLSSLELGDSALYFCASSVGSASGNTIYFGEGSWLTVV.

This clonotype occurred a few times. The rearrangement joins TRBV7-9 to TRBJ2-1; 11 bases align to TRBD2. Per the germline V gene, CDR1 is SEHNR and CDR2 is FQNEAQ (reference sequence). The CDR3 loop spans 15 amino acids. After removal of 5 bases from V and 9 bases from J, the junction contained 9 bases not matched to a gene. The CDR3 protein is CASSLLAGGLAEQFF. CDR3 sequence (DNA): TGTGCCAGCAGCCTCTTAGCGGGGGGGCTTGCTGAGCAGTTCTTC.

Only a few counts were recorded for this clonotype. The V gene is TRBV7-2, the J gene TRBJ2-3; no firm D call. The V gene's germline CDR1 is SGHTA and CDR2 FQGNSA. The CDR3 length is 14 residues. Trimming shortened V by 1 base and J by 4 bases, and 9 bases separated the two germline ends. CDR3 region: CASSLDSLSDTQYF. CDR3 DNA sequence: TGTGCCAGCAGCTTAGACAGCCTGTCAGATACGCAGTATTTT.

CDR3 in DNA: TGTGCCAGCAGCTTAGATCTGGCTAGCGGGGGGGCATGGGAGCAGTACTTC. Protein: CASSLDLASGGAWEQYF. The genes are TRBV11-2 and TRBJ2-7, with 12 bases that match TRBD2. The ends lost 0 bases at V and 7 bases at J; junction bases unmatched: 10. This CDR3 has 17 residues. The germline V gene has CDR1 SGHAT and CDR2 FQNNGV.

This clonotype was counted ten times or more. The rearrangement links TRBV4-3 to TRBJ1-1; D is undetermined. The CDR3 covers 15 residues. The germline CDR1 and CDR2 sequences are LGHNA and YSLEER. Trimming removed 0 bases from V and 1 base from J, with 9 bases in between. The CDR3 DNA follows: TGCGCCAGCAGCCAAGATGAAGGAGGGAACACTGAAGCTTTCTTT. It encodes CASSQDEGGNTEAFF.